This TCR beta chain was recorded in a study of tumor and adjacent non-tumor tissue in lung cancer. Study conclusions and caveats: Tumor repertoires had a smaller top 100 clone share than normal lung.

Germline V lookup: CDR1 DFQATT, CDR2 SNEGSKA (reference sequence). The CDR3 length is 12 residues. No cell sorting was done before RNA was extracted from the tissue. The normal lung tissue was taken more than 3 cm from the tumor edge. A remark on this clonotype: As yet, its antigen is unknown. Since a much larger clone is just one base distant, this may be a read error.

TCRbeta libraries were built with three rounds of nested PCR, modified from ARM-PCR. TCRdb recomputed calls from the multiplex PCR reads with MiXCR, one row per CDR3 protein. The sample carries over 35,000 distinct CDR3 sequences, roughly 60% recorded once. The chain joins TRBV20-1 to TRBJ2-3; maybe TRBD2 (5 bases). The sequencing sample was made of distant non-tumor lung tissue. The sequence came from a man between 50 and 59 years old with non-small cell lung cancer. Written as DNA, the CDR3 is TGCAGTACTAGGGCCCCCCCCGATACGCAGTATTTT. It specifies CSTRAPPDTQYF.